This T cell receptor beta chain comes out of a study of blood T cell repertoires in COVID-19. Only in-frame clones appear in the TCRdb table, and some are missing; sequencing was by immunoSEQ multiplex PCR. The sample shows around 84,000 clones, roughly 90% of them seen only once. CDR1 and CDR2 (germline): SGDLS, YYNGEE. This CDR3 is 14 amino acids long. V lost 7 bases to trimming and J lost 5 bases, with 15 bases between them. The sequenced sample consisted of peripheral blood. The receptor was isolated from a man in his forties or fifties with active COVID-19. The chain recombines TRBV9 with TRBJ1-4; D may be TRBD1 (5 bases). Here the CDR3 reads CASAGGEWNEKLFF. The CDR3 nucleotides read TGTGCCAGCGCCGGGGGAGAATGGAATGAAAAACTGTTTTTT.